One sample yielded the 10 T cell receptor beta chains listed below, sequenced in a study of beta chain features in type 1 diabetes. The study reverse transcribed the entire isolated RNA, so it sequenced expressed TCRB transcripts. Using immunoSEQ multiplex PCR, the repertoire was profiled, and TCRdb retains in-frame clones only, with some absent. The sample shows about 350,000 clones, roughly a fifth of them seen only once. The sequenced sample consisted of naive CD4+ T cells from blood. The receptors come from a woman between 18 and 29 years old in good health.

The gene calls are TRBV9 and TRBJ2-2; a weak D match, TRBD1 (5 bases). The V gene lost 0 bases and the J gene lost 3 bases, with 9 bases spanning the gap. CDR3 length: 15 residues. The germline V gene has CDR1 SGDLS and CDR2 YYNGEE. The CDR3 bases are TGTGCCAGCAGCGTAGCTCCGACAGACACCGGGGAGCTGTTTTTT. It encodes CASSVAPTDTGELFF.

This chain joins TRBV9 and TRBJ2-1, with 8 bases identical to TRBD2. The CDR3 has 15 amino acids. The V and J ends lost 3 bases and 7 bases, in that order; junction bases with no gene match: 9. The germline V gene has CDR1 SGDLS and CDR2 YYNGEE. This chain's CDR3 is CASSERDGRGNEQFF. Here the CDR3 DNA reads TGTGCCAGCAGCGAGAGGGACGGGAGGGGGAATGAGCAGTTCTTC.

This rearrangement joins TRBV20-1 to TRBJ2-5; no clear D gene. Germline V CDR1 and CDR2: DFQATT, SNEGSKA (reference sequence). CDR3 length: 10 amino acids. V was cut by 6 bases and J by 5 bases, with 7 bases left in between. CDR3 nucleotide sequence: TGCAGTGCGCTCGAGGAGACCCAGTACTTC. Translation gives CSALEETQYF.

V and J are TRBV23-1 and TRBJ1-4, with a tentative D call TRBD1 (6 bases). TRBV23-1 is reported as an ORF; its role is uncertain. This CDR3 region has 16 residues. V was shortened by 4 bases and J by 3 bases, with 15 bases between the two germline ends. The CDR3 nucleotides read TGCGCCAGCAGTCGTACCCAGGGGAATCCTAATGAAAAACTGTTTTTT. This sequence encodes CASSRTQGNPNEKLFF.

In the case of this clone: At the DNA level, this CDR3 is encoded by other sequences in the same sample as well. The chain joins TRBV18 to TRBJ2-7; D is possibly TRBD1 (5 bases). From germline, CDR1 is KGHSH and CDR2 LQKENI. The CDR3 covers 13 residues. Trimming removed 0 bases at V and 3 bases at J, with 6 bases between. CDR3 sequence reads: CASSPPQGYEQYF. The CDR3 bases are TGTGCCAGCTCACCACCCCAGGGCTACGAGCAGTACTTC.

This clone has only a few counts. The chain carries TRBV7-2 and TRBJ1-2; D uncertain. V dropped 1 base and J dropped 6 bases, with 6 bases sitting between them. The CDR3 sequence is 12 residues long. CDR1 SGHTA and CDR2 FQGNSA come from the germline V gene. The CDR3 DNA follows: TGTGCCAGCAGCTTAGATCTTGATGGCTACACCTTC. This gives the protein CASSLDLDGYTF.

This chain uses TRBV6-5 with TRBJ2-2; the D is unclear. Germline V gene sequence: CDR1 MNHEY, CDR2 SVGAGI. Trimming took off 0 bases at V and 4 bases at J, with 12 bases between the two ends. The CDR3 is 16 residues long. The DNA of the CDR3 is TGTGCCAGCAGTTACTCGAAAGGAGTGGGCACCGGGGAGCTGTTTTTT. This encodes CASSYSKGVGTGELFF.

The chain is built from TRBV7-2 and TRBJ2-1; 9 bases match TRBD1. Trimming took 4 bases from V and 5 from J; bases not matched to a gene: 9. Germline loops: CDR1 SGHTA, CDR2 FQGNSA. The CDR3 covers 16 residues. The CDR3 protein is CASSSPGTGLDNEQFF. The CDR3 DNA sequence: TGTGCCAGCAGCTCCCCCGGGACAGGGTTGGACAATGAGCAGTTCTTC.

This clone was picked up a small number of times. The CDR3 coding sequence is TGCGCCAGCAGCCAAGATAGGCGACTAGCGAAAAATGAGCAGTTCTTC. It codes for CASSQDRRLAKNEQFF. The chain couples TRBV4-1 to TRBJ2-1; 8 nucleotides line up with TRBD2. Trimming removed 0 bases from V and 7 bases from J; junction bases left unmatched: 8. Germline-derived CDR1 and CDR2 are MGHRA and YSYEKL. There are 16 residues in the CDR3.

This clone was recorded a few times. The V call is TRBV4-2, the J call TRBJ2-7; D possibly corresponds to TRBD1 (6 bases). Trimming took 5 bases from V and 5 from J, leaving 10 bases between them. There are 12 residues in the CDR3. CDR1 LGHNA and CDR2 YNFKEQ come from the germline V gene. CDR3 sequence: CASSSSGDEQYF. The CDR3 bases are TGTGCCAGCAGCTCCTCAGGGGACGAGCAGTACTTC.